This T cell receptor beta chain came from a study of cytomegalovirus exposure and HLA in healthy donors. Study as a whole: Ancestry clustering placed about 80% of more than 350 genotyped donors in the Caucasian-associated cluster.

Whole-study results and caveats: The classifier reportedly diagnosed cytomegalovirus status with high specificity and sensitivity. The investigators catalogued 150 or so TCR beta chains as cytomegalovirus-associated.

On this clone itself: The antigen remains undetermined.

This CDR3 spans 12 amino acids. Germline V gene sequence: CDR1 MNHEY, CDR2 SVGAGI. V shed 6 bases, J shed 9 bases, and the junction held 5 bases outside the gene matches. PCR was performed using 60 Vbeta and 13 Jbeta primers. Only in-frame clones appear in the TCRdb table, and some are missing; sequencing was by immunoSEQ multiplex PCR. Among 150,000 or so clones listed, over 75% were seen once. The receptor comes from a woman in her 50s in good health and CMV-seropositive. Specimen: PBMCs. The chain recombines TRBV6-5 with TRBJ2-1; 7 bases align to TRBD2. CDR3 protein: CASRGLVGEQFF. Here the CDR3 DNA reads TGTGCCAGCAGAGGACTAGTCGGTGAGCAGTTCTTC.